These T cell receptor beta chains were read from a single sample in a study of T-cell reconstitution after alpha-beta-depleted transplantation in children. TCRdb used MiXCR to reprocess the PCR reads, holding one entry per CDR3 protein. The repertoire has 600,000 to 700,000 distinct CDR3 sequences, approximately 14% of them found once; the top ten carry 0.79%. The specimen comprised PBMCs, sampled before TCRalphabeta/CD19-depleted stem cell transplant. These TCRs come from a girl aged 2-15 years with congenital amegakaryocytic thrombocytopenia, due to receive a stem cell transplant. Both conserved end residues are part of each CDR3. A D gene is named only where the DNA matches it firmly. Only some rows state a clone size, as once, few, many or a class for expanded clones.

v_call,d_call,clone_size,j_call,cdr3_nt,cdr3_aa
TRBV5-1,.,few,TRBJ2-2,TGCGCCAGCAGCTTGTCGGGGGAATTAAACACCGGGGAGCTGTTTTTT,CASSLSGELNTGELFF
TRBV2,.,few,TRBJ2-5,TGTGCCAGCGCCAGGGAAGAGACCCAGTACTTC,CASAREETQYF
TRBV29-1,.,many,TRBJ2-3,TGCAGCACTGACAGATCGGAGCTTAGCACAGATACGCAGTATTTT,CSTDRSELSTDTQYF
TRBV5-1,TRBD2,few,TRBJ2-1,TGCGCCAGCAGCCTGGAAGGGGTAGCGGGGCTTGAGCAGTTCTTC,CASSLEGVAGLEQFF
TRBV5-1,TRBD2,.,TRBJ2-1,TGCGCCAGCAGACCCTCTAGCGGGACGCGCAATGAGCAGTTCTTC,CASRPSSGTRNEQFF
TRBV12-3/TRBV12-4,.,few,TRBJ2-7,TGTGCCAGCAGTTCCGACCGGGACAAGGACCCCGAGCAGTACTTC,CASSSDRDKDPEQYF
TRBV12-3/TRBV12-4,TRBD1,.,TRBJ2-3,TGTGCCAGCTGGCAGGGGGTATCAGATACGCAGTATTTT,CASWQGVSDTQYF
TRBV20-1,.,many,TRBJ1-5,TGCAGTGCTAGTCGCAGCTACAATCAGCCCCAGCATTTT,CSASRSYNQPQHF
TRBV12-3/TRBV12-4,.,many,TRBJ2-5,TGTGCCAGCAGTTTAGCTGGGTGGGGGCGATTAGAGACCCAGTACTTC,CASSLAGWGRLETQYF
TRBV12-3/TRBV12-4,.,many,TRBJ2-4,TGTGCCAGCAGCTTAGGACCCGACATTCAGTACTTC,CASSLGPDIQYF
TRBV20-1,TRBD1,many,TRBJ1-2,TGCAGTGCTAGGACGCCCGGGACAGGGGCCCCGGTCTATGGCTACACCTTC,CSARTPGTGAPVYGYTF
TRBV14,.,few,TRBJ2-1,TGTGCCAGCAGCCGACAGGTGGTCAATGAGCAGTTCTTC,CASSRQVVNEQFF
TRBV20-1,.,.,TRBJ2-3,TGCAGTGCTAGGGAGTCCGTCGCGGGGAACACAGATACGCAGTATTTT,CSARESVAGNTDTQYF
TRBV5-6,TRBD1,few,TRBJ2-3,TGTGCCAGCAGCGGACAGGGGGCCCACACAGATACGCAGTATTTT,CASSGQGAHTDTQYF
TRBV20-1,.,.,TRBJ2-5,TGCAGTGCTAGCCCTCTGAGAGGTGCGGCGGAGACCCAGTACTTC,CSASPLRGAAETQYF
TRBV7-8,TRBD2,.,TRBJ2-1,TGTGCCAGCAGCTTAGCGCGCCTGGGACTACCCTACAATGAGCAGTTCTTC,CASSLARLGLPYNEQFF
TRBV10-1,TRBD1,few,TRBJ2-7,TGCGCCAGCAGTGAGTCGCATCTGAAAGCAGGGGGCGATTACGAGCAGTACTTC,CASSESHLKAGGDYEQYF
TRBV28,.,few,TRBJ2-4,TGTGCCAGCACGGGGGTATGGGGGGCGGACAAAAACATTCAGTACTTC,CASTGVWGADKNIQYF
TRBV20-1,TRBD2,many,TRBJ2-7,TGCAGTGCGTGGTCACTAGCGGACTCCTACGAGCAGTACTTC,CSAWSLADSYEQYF
TRBV2,.,.,TRBJ2-7,TGTGCCAGCACGGTCTCGGAATACGAGCAGTACTTC,CASTVSEYEQYF
TRBV5-1,.,.,TRBJ2-3,TGCGGCAGCAGCTCTTTCGGCCCTGATACGCAGTATTTT,CGSSSFGPDTQYF
TRBV28,.,few,TRBJ2-3,TGTGCCAGCACCGATATGAATACGCAGTATTTT,CASTDMNTQYF
TRBV12-3/TRBV12-4,TRBD1,many,TRBJ2-7,TGTGCCAGCAGGGGACAGGCCTACGAGCAGTACTTC,CASRGQAYEQYF
TRBV6-5,TRBD2,.,TRBJ2-3,TGTGCCAGCAGTTCGACAATGGGACTAGCGCCCACAGATACGCAGTATTTT,CASSSTMGLAPTDTQYF
TRBV29-1,TRBD2,many,TRBJ2-3,TGCAGCGTTGGACTAGCGGGAGATACGCAGTATTTT,CSVGLAGDTQYF
TRBV2,.,few,TRBJ1-1,TGTGCCAGCACTGTGGGGTTTGAAGCTTTCTTT,CASTVGFEAFF
TRBV29-1,.,many,TRBJ2-7,TGCAGCGTTGAGGACCGAGAGGCGCAGTACTTC,CSVEDREAQYF
TRBV28,TRBD2,many,TRBJ2-1,TGTGCCAGCTCGACTAGCGGGAGTTCCAATGAGCAGTTCTTC,CASSTSGSSNEQFF
TRBV29-1,.,many,TRBJ2-2,TGCAGCGTTGTTTCCGGACTTACCGGGGAGCTGTTTTTT,CSVVSGLTGELFF
TRBV9,.,many,TRBJ2-3,TGTGCCAGCAGCCCCCGAACTAGGTTAACAGATACGCAGTATTTT,CASSPRTRLTDTQYF
TRBV20-1,.,many,TRBJ2-1,TGCAGTGTACCCTACCTGGAAAGCTCCTACAATGAGCAGTTCTTC,CSVPYLESSYNEQFF
TRBV5-1,.,many,TRBJ1-1,TGCGCCAGCAGCCCCTTATCATGGGGCACTGAAGCTTTCTTT,CASSPLSWGTEAFF
TRBV20-1,.,many,TRBJ2-3,TGCAGTGCTGGTACCTCTTGGGGCACAGATACGCAGTATTTT,CSAGTSWGTDTQYF
TRBV20-1,.,many,TRBJ2-7,TGCAGTGCTAGAGAATCAGGATCATACGAGCAGTACTTC,CSARESGSYEQYF
TRBV12-3/TRBV12-4,.,many,TRBJ2-7,TGTGCCAGCAGTTTGGGGCTGCTAGTCCAAGCGCAGTACTTC,CASSLGLLVQAQYF
TRBV27,.,many,TRBJ1-6,TGTGCCAGCAGTTTGGGCAGGACAAATTCACCCCTCCACTTT,CASSLGRTNSPLHF
TRBV6-5,TRBD1,.,TRBJ2-7,TGTGCCAGCAGTTACAGGACAGGGGGCTATGACGAGCAGTACTTC,CASSYRTGGYDEQYF
TRBV20-1,.,many,TRBJ2-7,TGCAGTGCTATGAAACAGGGAATCTACGAGCAGTACTTC,CSAMKQGIYEQYF
TRBV28,.,.,TRBJ2-2,TGTGCCAGCGCCGCACGAACGTGGGGGAGACAGGCCGGGGAGCTGTTTTTT,CASAARTWGRQAGELFF
TRBV4-1,.,many,TRBJ2-1,TGCGCCAGCAGCCCTCTCGACTACAATGAGCAGTTCTTC,CASSPLDYNEQFF
TRBV12-3/TRBV12-4,.,many,TRBJ2-1,TGTGCCAGCAGCCCTCAAGCCCCCATAGGGTATGAGCAGTTCTTC,CASSPQAPIGYEQFF
TRBV5-1,.,many,TRBJ2-2,TGCGCCAGCAGATTAGCCTACACCGGGGAGCTGTTTTTT,CASRLAYTGELFF
TRBV27,.,.,TRBJ1-2,TGTGCCAGCAGTTTCATTGCTAACTATGGCTACACCTTC,CASSFIANYGYTF
TRBV9,.,.,TRBJ2-3,TGTGCCAGCACCCGAAGGGGGAGACCAGATACGCAGTATTTT,CASTRRGRPDTQYF
TRBV5-5,.,.,TRBJ2-1,TGTGCCAGCAGCTCCTTAGAGGGGTATGAGCAGTTCTTC,CASSSLEGYEQFF
TRBV12-3/TRBV12-4,.,many,TRBJ1-2,TGTGCCAGCAGTCCCGGTGTTGGAGGTGGCTACACCTTC,CASSPGVGGGYTF
TRBV20-1,TRBD2,.,TRBJ2-5,TGCAGTGCTAGAGATGCAGGACTAGCGGGAGTATACGGCTTAGAGACCCAGTACTTC,CSARDAGLAGVYGLETQYF
TRBV5-1,TRBD1,few,TRBJ2-7,TGCGCCAGCAGCTTGGGACAGGGTATCGACGAGCAGTACTTC,CASSLGQGIDEQYF
TRBV5-1,.,many,TRBJ2-1,TGCGCCAGCAGCTCCACGCCCCCTCTCGAGCAGTTCTTC,CASSSTPPLEQFF
TRBV5-1,.,few,TRBJ1-3,TGCGCCAGCAGCCAAACACCGGACAGAATCGGAAACACCATATATTTT,CASSQTPDRIGNTIYF
TRBV12-3/TRBV12-4,.,few,TRBJ1-2,TGTGCCAGCAGTTTAGCGGCCTGTTGTCGGGGGAGTCAATATGGCTACACCTTC,CASSLAACCRGSQYGYTF
TRBV4-1,.,.,TRBJ1-2,TGCGCCAGCAGCCAAGAGGGGTACTATGGCTACACCTTC,CASSQEGYYGYTF
TRBV10-3,TRBD2,many,TRBJ2-1,TGTGCCACGGGACAGGCCGGACTAGCGGGAGCCTACAATGAGCAGTTCTTC,CATGQAGLAGAYNEQFF
TRBV5-1,.,few,TRBJ1-1,TGCGCCAGCAGCCACGGAACTTTGAACACTGAAGCTTTCTTT,CASSHGTLNTEAFF
TRBV30,.,many,TRBJ1-2,TGTGCCTTTGACCCTAGGGGGAACTATGGCTACACCTTC,CAFDPRGNYGYTF
TRBV27,.,many,TRBJ2-7,TGTGCCAGCAGCCCGACTAAGACTATCTCCTACGAGCAGTACTTC,CASSPTKTISYEQYF
TRBV20-1,.,few,TRBJ2-1,TGCAGTGTAGGGGGAGGGCCTAATGAGCAGTTCTTC,CSVGGGPNEQFF
TRBV30,.,.,TRBJ2-5,TGTGCCTGGAGTGCCATTCGGGCCCGGAGGGGAGAGACCCAGTACTTC,CAWSAIRARRGETQYF